This entry describes one T cell receptor beta chain. Its antigen specificity is not known. Base qualities are not provided; no much larger clone lies one nucleotide away. The data originate from a study of response to subunit inactivated influenza vaccine (dated 2018 in TCRdb). For context, the study as a whole: The study used deep quantitative T cell receptor repertoire profiling to track responses to a trivalent subunit inactivated influenza vaccine. Overall results and qualifications from the work: The authors suggested that each seasonal influenza vaccination may recruit only a limited number of new T cells.

Trimming removed 0 bases from V and 4 bases from J; the gene matches leave 6 bases unexplained. There are 16 amino acids in the CDR3, from cysteine to phenylalanine inclusive. Left in the record is the CDR3 DNA by itself, 48 bases read in frame from the first base. Sequences MGHRA (CDR1) and YSYEKL (CDR2) are obtained from the germline V gene. Receptor libraries were prepared by RT-PCR. The sequencing machine was an Illumina HiSeq 2500. Clones were called with MiXCR by TCRdb after fastp trimmed the public reads at Q25, and only in-frame beta chains were retained. All rows with the same CDR3 protein become a single entry with the most common DNA and genes. The sample table contains more than 550,000 distinct CDR3 sequences; only one count was recorded for roughly 10% of them. Around 10% of the sample rests with the top ten. This sample also appeared in a second study, on T cells expressing NK-cell markers. As described in the second report: 5'RACE template switching, by which a universal primer site and unique molecular identifiers were added, was used to make TCR beta cDNA libraries. In sorted CD3+CD56+NKG2C+, CD3+CD56+NKG2C- and CD3+CD56-NKG2C+ T-cell subsets from several donors, TCR beta-chain repertoires were profiled. Among the eight sequenced donors, seven were HCMV-seropositive and one was HCMV-seronegative. To restrict sorting to alphabetaTCR-expressing T cells, an anti-gammadeltaTCR antibody was added in several experiments. In roughly 6 donors, the dominant CD3+CD56+NKG2C+ clonotypes ranked among the top 10 CD8+ clonotypes, making up about 1.0-8% of CD8+ T cells. Those dominant clonotypes were again the most abundant among CD3+CD56-NKG2C+ cells in a handful of donors, at roughly 28.3-65%. Whether the expanded NKG2C-expressing T cell clones were specific for HCMV antigens was left unclear. The eight sequenced donors were randomly selected healthy volunteers, three men and five women. To determine HCMV serostatus, a commercial ELISA kit was used to detect HCMV-specific IgG in serum. Ficoll density gradient centrifugation was used to isolate peripheral blood mononuclear cells from blood. Bulk peripheral blood T-cell repertoires were additionally sequenced from unsorted PBMC for several donors. cDNA synthesis was primed from the TCR beta constant segment and was followed by two successive PCR amplification steps. The libraries were sequenced on Illumina HiSeq 2000/2500, MiSeq or NextSeq, producing 2 x 150 bp reads. MIGEC was used to demultiplex reads and group the reads by UMI, and MiTCR was used to assemble and quantify clonotypes. To exclude erroneous sequences, only TCR cDNA sequences supported by at least two reads were retained. The tcR package was used for downstream repertoire analysis, and clonotypes were matched between fractions using CDR3 nucleotide sequence together with V segment. VDJmatch was used to annotate antigen specificity against VDJdb, with one amino acid substitution in CDR3 permitted.

This receptor was obtained from a man aged 45-65 years who received an inactivated influenza vaccine. Donor details come from another sample of the same person, matched by shared clones. The chain is made from TRBV4-1 and TRBJ2-1; 7 bases in between match TRBD2. Material: PBMCs from blood, obtained on the day of vaccination. The nucleotide sequence reads as follows: TGCGCCAGCAGCCAAGATTTTCGGCGGGGGTACAATGAGCAGTTCTTC. The resulting protein is CASSQDFRRGYNEQFF.